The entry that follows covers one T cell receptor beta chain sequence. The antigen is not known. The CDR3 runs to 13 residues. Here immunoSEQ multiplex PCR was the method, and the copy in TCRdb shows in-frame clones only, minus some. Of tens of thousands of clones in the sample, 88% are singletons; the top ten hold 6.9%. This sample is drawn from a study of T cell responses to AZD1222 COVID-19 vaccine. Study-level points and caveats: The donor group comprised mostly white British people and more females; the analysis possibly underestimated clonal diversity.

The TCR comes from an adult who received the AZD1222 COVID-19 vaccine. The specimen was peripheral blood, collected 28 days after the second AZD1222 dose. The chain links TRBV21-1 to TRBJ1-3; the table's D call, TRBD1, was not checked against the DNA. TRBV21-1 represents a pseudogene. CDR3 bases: TGTGCCAGCGACAGGACCTCTGGAAACACCATATATTTT. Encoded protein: CASDRTSGNTIYF.